The 4 T cell receptor beta chains below were found in one sample sequenced in a study of T cells in Graves' hyperthyroidism and ophthalmopathy. The investigators amplified TCR beta CDR3 regions from RNA transcripts. The TCR CDR3 first-round RT-PCR relied on the HTBI primer set. MiXCR, applied by TCRdb to the multiplex PCR reads, yields one record per CDR3 protein. The data show 450,000 to 650,000 distinct CDR3 sequences, 17% seen once. The sequencing input was blood. Receptors were obtained from a woman aged 18-35 years with Graves' ophthalmopathy.

This clonotype was recorded many times. The chain has TRBV5-1 and TRBJ1-2; 9 bases are a match to TRBD1. This CDR3 has 13 amino acids. In germline, CDR1 is SGHRS, CDR2 YFSETQ. The V gene end was trimmed by 3 bases and the J gene end by 7 bases; junction bases not matched to a gene: 4. CDR3 sequence reads: CASSSKDRGGYTF. CDR3 nucleotides: TGCGCCAGCAGCTCCAAGGACAGGGGTGGCTACACCTTC.

The chain has TRBV4-1 and TRBJ2-2; D is undetermined. From germline, CDR1 is MGHRA and CDR2 YSYEKL. This CDR3 region has 14 residues. V gave up 4 bases and J gave up 6 bases, with 12 bases separating them. CDR3 region: CASSRASNAGELFF. The CDR3 nucleotides are TGCGCCAGCAGCCGGGCTAGTAACGCCGGGGAGCTGTTTTTT.

This clonotype has more than one count but fewer than ten. The rearrangement uses TRBV5-1 and TRBJ2-1; D is unresolved. V was pared by 0 bases and J by 6 bases, with 7 bases between. CDR3 length: 13 amino acids. Germline V CDR1 and CDR2: SGHRS, YFSETQ. CDR3 in DNA: TGCGCCAGCAGCTTGGCCTGGAGCAATGAGCAGTTCTTC. It translates to CASSLAWSNEQFF.

DNA for the CDR3: TGTGCCATCAGTGACAGGGCGGGCCAGCCCCAGCATTTT. Translation: CAISDRAGQPQHF. This sequence joins TRBV10-3 and TRBJ1-5; the D gene is possibly TRBD1 (5 bases). CDR3 length: 13 amino acids. V gave up 3 bases and J gave up 7 bases, with 10 bases separating them. CDR1 and CDR2 (germline): ENHRY, SYGVKD.